Here is one T cell receptor beta chain with its context. The antigen remains undetermined. Time point in this sample: recipient sample about 28 days before transplant, after cytoreduction. Blood collection times were about day -28 and days 30, 100, 180 posttransplant. Produced via immunoSEQ multiplex PCR; TCRdb's table is partial and in-frame only. The sample has tens of thousands of clones, about nine tenths seen once. The sample originates from a study of T cell clonotyping in hematopoietic cell transplantation. Findings and caveats of the study: Graft donor and pretransplant recipient Inverse Simpson Index values predicted broader posttransplant TCR diversity. Pathologically expanded recipient clonotypes increased progressively from day 30 to day 180 as diversity fell. Few recipient clonotypes overlapped donors; over 97% were de novo at given depth.

The sample was peripheral blood mononuclear cells, taken before stem cell transplant. This TCR came from a man between 60 and 75 years old with biphenotypic leukemia. Some clones in this sample may be carry-over from other donors' samples.

The CDR3 spells CASSGGGRKYF. The DNA of the CDR3 is TGTGCCAGCAGCGGGGGAGGCCGTAAGTACTTC. This chain connects TRBV2 to TRBJ2-7; a weak D match, TRBD2 (6 bases). This CDR3 has 11 amino acids. V shed 6 bases and J shed 11 bases, with 14 bases lying between them. Germline V lookup: CDR1 SNHLY, CDR2 FYNNEI.